A selection of T cell receptor beta chains follows, all from one sample in a study of shared clonotypes between healthy human individuals. Here immunoSEQ multiplex PCR was the method, and the copy in TCRdb shows in-frame clones only, minus some. The sample yields approximately 2.1 million clones, 85% to 95% seen once. The source material was naive CD4+ T cells from PBMCs. The source is a man between 18 and 29 years old in good health. Some clones in this sample may be carry-over from other donors' samples. CDR3s include the opening cysteine and the closing phenylalanine or tryptophan. A D gene is named only where the DNA matches it firmly. Part of the rows lack a size; the others show once, few, many or a class for expanded clones.

v_gene: TRBV27
j_gene: TRBJ2-3
d_gene: TRBD1
abundance: .
CDR3nt: TGTGCCAGCAGTCACCCGACAGGGTTGGCAGATACGCAGTATTTT
CDR3aa: CASSHPTGLADTQYF

v_gene: TRBV7-2
j_gene: TRBJ2-3
d_gene: .
abundance: .
CDR3nt: TGTGCCAGCAGCGTGGGAGATACGCAGTATTTT
CDR3aa: CASSVGDTQYF

v_gene: TRBV2
j_gene: TRBJ2-7
d_gene: .
abundance: .
CDR3nt: TGTGCCACTGGGTCGGGGTCTCACTCCTACGAGCAGTACTTC
CDR3aa: CATGSGSHSYEQYF

v_gene: TRBV5-4
j_gene: TRBJ2-3
d_gene: TRBD1
abundance: once
CDR3nt: TGTGCCAGCAGCCAGAGGGACAGCGATACGCAGTATTTT
CDR3aa: CASSQRDSDTQYF

v_gene: TRBV7-2
j_gene: TRBJ2-4
d_gene: .
abundance: .
CDR3nt: TGTGCCAGCAGCCCACAGCTGGGGGCCAAAAACATTCAGTACTTC
CDR3aa: CASSPQLGAKNIQYF

v_gene: TRBV5-4
j_gene: TRBJ2-7
d_gene: .
abundance: .
CDR3nt: TGTGCCAGCAGCCTCGGGACCTTAACCTACGAGCAGTACTTC
CDR3aa: CASSLGTLTYEQYF

v_gene: TRBV5-1
j_gene: TRBJ2-3
d_gene: TRBD2
abundance: .
CDR3nt: TGCGCCAGCAGCCCCGAATATAGCGGGAGTTCGCCAGATACGCAGTATTTT
CDR3aa: CASSPEYSGSSPDTQYF

v_gene: TRBV4-3
j_gene: TRBJ2-4
d_gene: .
abundance: .
CDR3nt: TGCGCCAGCAGCCAAGGGTTAGCCAAAAACATTCAGTACTTC
CDR3aa: CASSQGLAKNIQYF

v_gene: TRBV19
j_gene: TRBJ2-2
d_gene: TRBD2
abundance: .
CDR3nt: TGTGCCAGTAGTACTAGCGGGAGTCTTACCGGGGAGCTGTTTTTT
CDR3aa: CASSTSGSLTGELFF

v_gene: TRBV7-2
j_gene: TRBJ2-1
d_gene: .
abundance: .
CDR3nt: TGTGCCAGCGTTTCTCTTGGGGAGCAGTTCTTC
CDR3aa: CASVSLGEQFF

v_gene: TRBV11-3
j_gene: TRBJ2-7
d_gene: TRBD2
abundance: .
CDR3nt: TGTGCCAGCAGCTTAGATGTCGAGCTAGCGGCCTCCTACGAGCAGTACTTC
CDR3aa: CASSLDVELAASYEQYF

v_gene: TRBV29-1
j_gene: TRBJ2-1
d_gene: .
abundance: .
CDR3nt: TGCAGCGTTGAAGACGACCCGGGGGCCTACAATGAGCAGTTCTTC
CDR3aa: CSVEDDPGAYNEQFF

v_gene: TRBV6-1
j_gene: TRBJ2-7
d_gene: TRBD1
abundance: .
CDR3nt: TGTGCCAGCAGTGAGGGACAGAGCCTTTCCTACGAGCAGTACTTC
CDR3aa: CASSEGQSLSYEQYF

v_gene: TRBV6-5
j_gene: TRBJ2-7
d_gene: TRBD2
abundance: .
CDR3nt: TGTGCCAGCAGTTACTCTAGCGGGGGAACCTACGAGCAGTACTTC
CDR3aa: CASSYSSGGTYEQYF

v_gene: TRBV10-3
j_gene: TRBJ1-3
d_gene: TRBD1
abundance: .
CDR3nt: TGTGCCATCAGTAAAACAGGGGGCGTAGTTTATGGAAACACCATATATTTT
CDR3aa: CAISKTGGVVYGNTIYF

v_gene: TRBV5-1
j_gene: TRBJ2-5
d_gene: TRBD2
abundance: .
CDR3nt: TGCGCCAGCAGCTTGGGTAGCGGGCAAGTTACAGAGACCCAGTACTTC
CDR3aa: CASSLGSGQVTETQYF

v_gene: TRBV28
j_gene: TRBJ2-2
d_gene: TRBD2
abundance: .
CDR3nt: TGTGCCAGTGGGGAGGGGACGCCACTGAACACCGGGGAGCTGTTTTTT
CDR3aa: CASGEGTPLNTGELFF

v_gene: TRBV9
j_gene: TRBJ2-7
d_gene: TRBD2
abundance: .
CDR3nt: TGTGCCAGCAGCGTAGCGCCTAGCGGGAGGAACTACGAGCAGTACTTC
CDR3aa: CASSVAPSGRNYEQYF

v_gene: TRBV7-2
j_gene: TRBJ2-7
d_gene: .
abundance: .
CDR3nt: TGTGCCAGCAGTAGCCAGATGCTCGAGCAGTACTTC
CDR3aa: CASSSQMLEQYF

v_gene: TRBV5-1
j_gene: TRBJ2-3
d_gene: .
abundance: .
CDR3nt: TGCGCCAGCAGCCAGACGGATACGCAGTATTTT
CDR3aa: CASSQTDTQYF

v_gene: TRBV19
j_gene: TRBJ2-7
d_gene: .
abundance: .
CDR3nt: TGTGCCAGTAGTACTATGACCGGACAGAGTAACTACGAGCAGTACTTC
CDR3aa: CASSTMTGQSNYEQYF

v_gene: TRBV6-1
j_gene: TRBJ2-3
d_gene: TRBD1
abundance: .
CDR3nt: TGTGCCAGCAGTGAAGCCAGGGGGATTACAGATACGCAGTATTTT
CDR3aa: CASSEARGITDTQYF

v_gene: TRBV19
j_gene: TRBJ2-7
d_gene: TRBD1
abundance: .
CDR3nt: TGTGCCAGTAGTACCGGACAGGGGGCGATGTACGAGCAGTACTTC
CDR3aa: CASSTGQGAMYEQYF

v_gene: TRBV7-3
j_gene: TRBJ2-1
d_gene: .
abundance: .
CDR3nt: TGTGCCAGCAGCTTACCGGGAAATGAGCAGTTCTTC
CDR3aa: CASSLPGNEQFF

v_gene: TRBV6-5
j_gene: TRBJ1-1
d_gene: .
abundance: .
CDR3nt: TGTGCCAGCAGCCCAAGGTGGATAACTGAAGCTTTCTTT
CDR3aa: CASSPRWITEAFF

v_gene: TRBV15
j_gene: TRBJ2-5
d_gene: TRBD2
abundance: .
CDR3nt: TGTGCCACCAGCCGACTAGCGGGAGGGCCGATACCACACCGGGAGACCCAGTACTTC
CDR3aa: CATSRLAGGPIPHRETQYF

v_gene: TRBV11-1
j_gene: TRBJ2-7
d_gene: TRBD1
abundance: once
CDR3nt: TGTGCCAGCAGCTTAGTGGGCGGATGGGCAGGGGGCCCCTACGAGCAGTACTTC
CDR3aa: CASSLVGGWAGGPYEQYF

v_gene: TRBV6-6
j_gene: TRBJ2-5
d_gene: .
abundance: once
CDR3nt: TGTGCCAGCAGCCCCAGGGTCGGGGCAGAGACCCAGTACTTC
CDR3aa: CASSPRVGAETQYF

v_gene: TRBV2
j_gene: TRBJ1-1
d_gene: .
abundance: .
CDR3nt: TGTGCCAGCAGAGGGGTGACAGTTTCGGGCACTGAAGCTTTCTTT
CDR3aa: CASRGVTVSGTEAFF

v_gene: TRBV10-1
j_gene: TRBJ2-3
d_gene: .
abundance: .
CDR3nt: TGCGCCAGCAGTGGAAATCGGTTCGGGGGCACAGATACGCAGTATTTT
CDR3aa: CASSGNRFGGTDTQYF

v_gene: TRBV5-8
j_gene: TRBJ1-4
d_gene: .
abundance: once
CDR3nt: TGTGCCAGCAGCGAGGACGGAGCAACTAATGAAAAACTGTTTTTT
CDR3aa: CASSEDGATNEKLFF

v_gene: TRBV5-8
j_gene: TRBJ1-5
d_gene: .
abundance: .
CDR3nt: TGTGCCAGCAGCTTGTCTCCCCCTCGGGGTCAACCCCAGCATTTT
CDR3aa: CASSLSPPRGQPQHF

v_gene: TRBV5-1
j_gene: TRBJ2-7
d_gene: .
abundance: .
CDR3nt: TGCGCCAGCAGCTTGCCGACCCCGGGATACGAGCAGTACTTC
CDR3aa: CASSLPTPGYEQYF

v_gene: TRBV4-2
j_gene: TRBJ2-1
d_gene: TRBD2
abundance: .
CDR3nt: TGTGCCAGCAGCCGAGAAACCGGACTAGTCGGTGAGCAGTTCTTC
CDR3aa: CASSRETGLVGEQFF

v_gene: TRBV5-4
j_gene: TRBJ2-5
d_gene: .
abundance: .
CDR3nt: TGTGCCAGCAGCTTGGCGGGGGAGACCCAGTACTTC
CDR3aa: CASSLAGETQYF

v_gene: TRBV2
j_gene: TRBJ2-7
d_gene: TRBD1
abundance: .
CDR3nt: TGTGCCAGCAGTGAAGGTAGCCTCCGGGACAGGGGGAACGAGCAGTACTTC
CDR3aa: CASSEGSLRDRGNEQYF

v_gene: TRBV19
j_gene: TRBJ1-1
d_gene: TRBD1
abundance: .
CDR3nt: TGTGCCAGTAGTTGGGTAGGGGACAGCACTGAAGCTTTCTTT
CDR3aa: CASSWVGDSTEAFF

v_gene: TRBV5-6
j_gene: TRBJ2-5
d_gene: .
abundance: .
CDR3nt: TGTGCCAGCAGCTTGGGGTCGGGCGGGAAAGAGACCCAGTACTTC
CDR3aa: CASSLGSGGKETQYF

v_gene: TRBV5-1
j_gene: TRBJ2-6
d_gene: .
abundance: .
CDR3nt: TGCGCCAGCACCTTCAGGGAACTCTCTGGGGCCAACGTCCTGACTTTC
CDR3aa: CASTFRELSGANVLTF

v_gene: TRBV10-1
j_gene: TRBJ1-5
d_gene: TRBD1
abundance: .
CDR3nt: TGCGCCAGCAGTGGGGGGACAGGGGAAGGTCGACAGCCCCAGCATTTT
CDR3aa: CASSGGTGEGRQPQHF

v_gene: TRBV21-1
j_gene: TRBJ2-7
d_gene: .
abundance: once
CDR3nt: TGTGCCAGCAGCTCTCTGACTAGCGGGCCTTACTCCTACGAGCAGTACTTC
CDR3aa: CASSSLTSGPYSYEQYF

v_gene: TRBV11-2
j_gene: TRBJ2-7
d_gene: .
abundance: .
CDR3nt: TGTGCCAGCAGCCCCGTTTTGGGGACCCACTACGAGCAGTACTTC
CDR3aa: CASSPVLGTHYEQYF

v_gene: TRBV27
j_gene: TRBJ2-5
d_gene: .
abundance: .
CDR3nt: TGTGCCAGCCGCACTTATGGGGAGACCCAGTACTTC
CDR3aa: CASRTYGETQYF